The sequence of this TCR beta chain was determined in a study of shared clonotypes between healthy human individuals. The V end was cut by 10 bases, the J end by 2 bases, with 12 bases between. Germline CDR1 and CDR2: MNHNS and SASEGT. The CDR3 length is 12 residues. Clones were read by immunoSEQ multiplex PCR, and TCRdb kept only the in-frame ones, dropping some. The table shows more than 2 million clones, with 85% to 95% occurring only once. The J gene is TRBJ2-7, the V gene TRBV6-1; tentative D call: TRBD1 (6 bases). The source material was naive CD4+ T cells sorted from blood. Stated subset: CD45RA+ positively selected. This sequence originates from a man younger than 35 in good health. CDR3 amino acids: CATRQETYEQYF. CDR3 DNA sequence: TGTGCCACACGACAGGAAACCTACGAGCAGTACTTC.